This T cell receptor beta chain was observed in a study of cytomegalovirus exposure and HLA in healthy donors. Assay: immunoSEQ multiplex PCR; the TCRdb copy retains only in-frame clones and omits some. The sample carries 150,000 to 200,000 clones, about 85% recorded once. The receptor comes from a man between 18 and 35 years old in good health and CMV-seropositive. The sample consisted of PBMCs.

The CDR3 here is CASSVGSSGSYEQYF. The DNA for the CDR3 is TGTGCCAGCAGCGTCGGCTCTAGCGGGAGTTACGAGCAGTACTTC. The chain has TRBV9 and TRBJ2-7; 10 nucleotides agree with TRBD2. The CDR3 is 15 amino acids. With V trimmed by 2 bases and J by 4 bases, 6 bases remained unmatched. Per germline, CDR1 SGDLS and CDR2 YYNGEE.